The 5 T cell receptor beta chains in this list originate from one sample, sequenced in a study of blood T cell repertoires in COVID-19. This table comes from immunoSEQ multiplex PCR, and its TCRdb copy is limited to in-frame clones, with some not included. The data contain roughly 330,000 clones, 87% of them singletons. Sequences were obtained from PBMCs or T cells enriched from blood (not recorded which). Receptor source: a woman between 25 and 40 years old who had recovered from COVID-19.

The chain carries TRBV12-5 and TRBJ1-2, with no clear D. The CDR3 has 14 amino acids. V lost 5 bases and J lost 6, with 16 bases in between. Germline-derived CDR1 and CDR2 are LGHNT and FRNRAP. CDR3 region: CASGTWEQANGYTF. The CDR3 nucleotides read TGTGCTAGTGGTACCTGGGAGCAGGCTAATGGCTACACCTTC.

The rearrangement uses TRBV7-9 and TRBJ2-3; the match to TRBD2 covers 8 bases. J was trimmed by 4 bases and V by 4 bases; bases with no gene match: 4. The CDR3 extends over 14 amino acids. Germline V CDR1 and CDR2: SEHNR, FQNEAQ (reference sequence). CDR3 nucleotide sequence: TGTGCCAGCAGCTCGGGACTAGGGGCAGATACGCAGTATTTT. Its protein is CASSSGLGADTQYF.

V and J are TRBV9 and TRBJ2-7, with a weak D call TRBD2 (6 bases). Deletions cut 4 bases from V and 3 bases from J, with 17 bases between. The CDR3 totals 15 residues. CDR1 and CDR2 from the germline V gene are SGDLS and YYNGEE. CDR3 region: CASSPMSGEIYEQYF. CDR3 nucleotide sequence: TGTGCCAGCAGCCCCATGTCGGGGGAGATCTACGAGCAGTACTTC.

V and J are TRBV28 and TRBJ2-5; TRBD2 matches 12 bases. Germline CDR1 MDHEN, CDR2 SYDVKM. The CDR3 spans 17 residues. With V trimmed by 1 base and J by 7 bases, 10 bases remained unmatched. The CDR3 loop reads CASSLYASGGAVGTQYF. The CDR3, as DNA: TGTGCCAGCAGTTTATATGCTAGCGGGGGGGCCGTTGGGACCCAGTACTTC.

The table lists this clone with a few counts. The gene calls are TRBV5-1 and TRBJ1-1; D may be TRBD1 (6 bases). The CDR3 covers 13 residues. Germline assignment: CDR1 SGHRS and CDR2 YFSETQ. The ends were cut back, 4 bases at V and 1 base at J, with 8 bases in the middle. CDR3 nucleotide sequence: TGCGCCAGCAGCATACAGGGGAACACTGAAGCTTTCTTT. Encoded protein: CASSIQGNTEAFF.